This T cell receptor beta chain is from a study of T cell changes during pregnancy in multiple sclerosis. TCRdb keeps only in-frame clones here, not all; method: immunoSEQ multiplex PCR. The sample lists around 99,000 clones; 92% were seen once. The sequenced sample was peripheral blood, obtained in the third trimester of pregnancy. This TCR was sampled from a female donor in good health, enrolled as a control in a pregnancy study.

The CDR3 is CASSLQGAANTEAFF. The CDR3 DNA follows: TGCGCCAGCAGCCTACAGGGAGCGGCGAACACTGAAGCTTTCTTT. The rearrangement joins TRBV5-1 to TRBJ1-1; D may be TRBD1 (6 bases). Trimming took off 4 bases at V and 1 base at J, with 14 bases between the two ends. From germline, CDR1 is SGHRS and CDR2 YFSETQ. CDR3 length: 15 amino acids.